The next 29 T cell receptor beta chains were all read from a single sample in a study of blood T cell repertoires in COVID-19. Some clones are missing from TCRdb's copy, which holds only in-frame ones; the method was immunoSEQ multiplex PCR. The sample yields about 160,000 clones, approximately 80% seen once. The sequencing input was peripheral blood. The receptors derive from a man in his sixties or seventies with acute or convalescent COVID-19.

This clone has more than one count but fewer than ten. This sequence joins TRBV2 and TRBJ1-2; 9 nucleotides match TRBD1. The trim removed 4 bases at V and 7 bases at J, leaving 7 bases unmatched. The CDR3 is 14 residues long. Looked up from germline, CDR1 is SNHLY and CDR2 is FYNNEI. Written as DNA, the CDR3 is TGTGCCAGCAGTGCGTTGCGGACAGGGGTTGGCTACACCTTC. Translated, it gives CASSALRTGVGYTF.

The rearrangement joins TRBV25-1 to TRBJ1-2; D uncertain. The germline CDR1 and CDR2 sequences are MGHDK and SYGVNS. The CDR3 extends over 14 amino acids. Trimming left V 8 bases short and J 2 bases short, with 15 bases between. The CDR3 sequence: CASGPRRGNYGYTF. In DNA, the CDR3 is TGTGCCAGCGGCCCGCGGAGAGGCAACTATGGCTACACCTTC.

The chain combines TRBV28 with TRBJ2-2; TRBD2 agrees at 8 bases. Germline CDR1 is MDHEN and CDR2 is SYDVKM. The CDR3 loop spans 15 amino acids. Germline trimming cut 6 bases from V and 4 bases from J; bases unmatched to any gene: 7. The CDR3 DNA follows: TGTGCCAGCAGGGGTAGCGGGGTTTTCACCGGGGAGCTGTTTTTT. Translating gives CASRGSGVFTGELFF.

The chain has TRBV29-1 and TRBJ2-5; D possibly corresponds to TRBD2 (5 bases). Germline CDR1 reads SQVTM; CDR2 reads ANQGSEA. The V end lost 4 bases, the J end lost 2 bases, and 14 bases lay between the germline ends. CDR3 length: 14 amino acids. CDR3 DNA sequence: TGCAGCGTTGCGCGTCGGGGAGCTCAAGAGACCCAGTACTTC. Its translation is CSVARRGAQETQYF. The variable domain in full, with the rest retrieved from reference TRBV29-1 and TRBJ2-5, is SAVISQKPSRDICQRGTSLTIQCQVDSQVTMMFWYRQQPGQSLTLIATANQGSEATYESGFVIDKFPISRPNLTFSTLTVSNMSPEDSSIYLCSVARRGAQETQYFGPGTRLLVL.

This clone appeared a single time. The chain employs TRBV7-9 and TRBJ1-6; 7 bases are shared with TRBD1. The CDR3 is made up of 15 amino acids. Losses at the gene ends were 4 bases for V and 6 bases for J; bases not matched to a gene: 6. The germline V gene encodes CDR1 SEHNR and CDR2 FQNEAQ (reference sequence). The CDR3: CASSSMTGFNSPLHF. The CDR3 region has the DNA TGTGCCAGCAGCTCAATGACAGGGTTTAATTCACCCCTCCACTTT.

The chain has TRBV7-2 and TRBJ1-6, with no clear D. Trimming took 1 base from V and 6 from J, leaving 4 bases between them. This CDR3 comprises 13 residues. The germline gives CDR1 SGHTA, CDR2 FQGNSA. CDR3 nucleotides: TGTGCCAGCAGCTTAGGGGCTAATTCACCCCTCCACTTT. Residues: CASSLGANSPLHF.

V and J are TRBV19 and TRBJ1-5; D is perhaps TRBD1 (6 bases). Trimming stripped 7 bases from V and 4 bases from J, with 29 bases between. CDR3 size: 19 residues. From germline, CDR1 is LNHDA and CDR2 SQIVND (reference sequence). The CDR3 loop reads CASNQERGRTGTNNQPQHF. DNA for the CDR3: TGTGCCAGTAACCAGGAGAGGGGGAGAACCGGGACAAATAATCAGCCCCAGCATTTT.

This clone was recorded once. The V gene is TRBV6-5, the J gene TRBJ2-1; D is unclear. Germline V CDR1 and CDR2: MNHEY, SVGAGI. The CDR3 spans 14 residues. Trimming removed 9 bases at V and 0 bases at J, with 12 bases between. CDR3 coding DNA: TGTGCCAGTCTGCGGATGAGCTCCTACAATGAGCAGTTCTTC. This translates into CASLRMSSYNEQFF.

The chain employs TRBV6-5 and TRBJ1-2, with TRBD1 as a possible D gene (6 bases). This CDR3 contains 12 residues. V lost 6 bases and J 7 bases, leaving 12 bases between the germline ends. Germline V gives CDR1 MNHEY, CDR2 SVGAGI. The CDR3 nucleotides are TGTGCCAGCAGAGGGGGGGCGGGTGGCTACACCTTC. Residues: CASRGGAGGYTF.

The V call is TRBV3-1 (or the pseudogene TRBV3-2), the J call TRBJ2-2; D uncertain. Trimming pared 3 bases from V and 0 bases from J, leaving 11 bases between. There are 16 residues in the CDR3. Germline-derived CDR1 and CDR2 are LGHDT and YNNKEL (reference sequence). CDR3 nucleotides: TGTGCCAGCAGCCAGGGCCACGATTCGAACACCGGGGAGCTGTTTTTT. Its translation: CASSQGHDSNTGELFF.

The chain couples TRBV7-8 to TRBJ1-2; no firm D call. This CDR3 spans 13 amino acids. In germline, CDR1 is SGHVS, CDR2 FQNEAQ. Trimming shortened V by 1 base and J by 3 bases, and 6 bases separated the two germline ends. The CDR3 DNA reads as TGTGCCAGCAGCTTAGACAGTGACTATGGCTACACCTTC. Its translation: CASSLDSDYGYTF.

CDR3 region: CASSLMPLGTGSTNQPQHF. The DNA of the CDR3 is TGTGCCAGCAGTTTAATGCCTTTGGGGACAGGGTCCACCAATCAGCCCCAGCATTTT. This rearrangement joins TRBV27 to TRBJ1-5; 9 bases line up with TRBD1. Germline lookup yields CDR1 MNHEY and CDR2 SMNVEV (reference sequence). Germline trimming cut 2 bases from V and 3 bases from J; bases unmatched to any gene: 14. There are 19 residues in the CDR3.

J is TRBJ2-1 and V is TRBV11-2; TRBD2 agrees at 7 bases. Germline values: CDR1 SGHAT, CDR2 FQNNGV. The CDR3 contains 13 residues. Trimming cost V 0 bases and J 10 bases; bases outside gene matches: 3. This CDR3 reads CASSLEGRGEQFF. The CDR3 DNA follows: TGTGCCAGCAGCTTAGAGGGGAGGGGCGAGCAGTTCTTC.

The chain carries TRBV4-1 and TRBJ2-5; TRBD2 might be the D (5 bases). V lost 4 bases and J lost 1, with 16 bases in between. The CDR3 extends over 16 amino acids. In germline, CDR1 is MGHRA, CDR2 YSYEKL. CDR3 protein: CASSPLPGAGQETQYF. The CDR3 DNA is TGCGCCAGCAGCCCCCTCCCCGGTGCGGGCCAAGAGACCCAGTACTTC.

V and J are TRBV9 and TRBJ2-1; possible D gene TRBD2, 5 bases. Trimming cost V 0 bases and J 7 bases, with 8 bases left between them. Germline V gene lookup returns CDR1 SGDLS and CDR2 YYNGEE. The CDR3 is 13 amino acids. The chain's CDR3 is CASSVVLGNEQFF. CDR3 sequence (DNA): TGTGCCAGCAGCGTAGTACTAGGGAATGAGCAGTTCTTC.

The CDR3 is CASSPNRGSKEQFF. The DNA for the CDR3 is TGTGCCAGCAGCCCTAACAGGGGGTCCAAGGAGCAGTTCTTC. The rearrangement uses TRBV7-3 and TRBJ2-1; 8 nucleotides align to TRBD1. The V gene's germline CDR1 is SGHTA and CDR2 FQGTGA. The CDR3 runs 14 residues. V was pared by 5 bases and J by 10 bases, with 10 bases of the junction left unmatched.

The V call is TRBV19, the J call TRBJ1-2; D remains unclear. Per germline, CDR1 LNHDA and CDR2 SQIVND (reference sequence). The CDR3 totals 13 residues. Between the trimmed V and J ends, which lost 1 base and 6 bases, there was a span of 9 bases. As DNA, the CDR3 is TGTGCCAGTAGTATAGGCCGGGATAATGGCTACACCTTC. This translates into CASSIGRDNGYTF. The complete variable domain, with remaining parts taken from reference TRBV19 and TRBJ1-2, reads DGGITQSPKYLFRKEGQNVTLSCEQNLNHDAMYWYRQDPGQGLRLIYYSQIVNDFQKGDIAEGYSVSREKKESFPLTVTSAQKNPTAFYLCASSIGRDNGYTFGSGTRLTVV.

The V call is TRBV3-1 (or the pseudogene TRBV3-2), the J call TRBJ2-2; 11 bases are shared with TRBD2. The CDR3 runs to 17 residues. Per the germline V gene, CDR1 is LGHDT and CDR2 is YNNKEL (reference sequence). V trimming: 2 bases; J trimming: 1 base; junction bases outside the gene matches: 3. Here the CDR3 reads CASSQPLAGGNTGELFF. The CDR3 DNA follows: TGTGCCAGCAGCCAACCGCTAGCGGGGGGGAACACCGGGGAGCTGTTTTTT.

V and J are TRBV28 and TRBJ1-3, with 9 nucleotides matching TRBD1. The germline gives CDR1 MDHEN, CDR2 SYDVKM. Trimming cost V 4 bases and J 0 bases; bases outside gene matches: 7. This CDR3 has 17 residues. DNA for the CDR3: TGTGCCAGCAGTTCCCGGACAGGGGCCCTCTCTGGAAACACCATATATTTT. Amino acid sequence: CASSSRTGALSGNTIYF. The whole variable domain, filled in from reference TRBV28 and TRBJ1-3, reads DVKVTQSSRYLVKRTGEKVFLECVQDMDHENMFWYRQDPGLGLRLIYFSYDVKMKEKGDIPEGYSVSREKKERFSLILESASTNQTSMYLCASSSRTGALSGNTIYFGEGSWLTVV.

This clone was observed a single time. The chain employs TRBV5-5 and TRBJ2-7, with D perhaps TRBD2 (5 bases). The germline V and J ends were trimmed by 0 bases and 0 bases, with 7 bases remaining between them. Looked up from germline, CDR1 is SGHKS and CDR2 is YYEKEE (reference sequence). The CDR3 runs 14 residues. The CDR3 region is CASSLVGNSYEQYF. DNA for the CDR3: TGTGCCAGCAGCTTGGTCGGGAACTCCTACGAGCAGTACTTC.

The J gene is TRBJ1-1, the V gene TRBV25-1, with D possibly matching TRBD1 (5 bases). Trimming stripped 0 bases from V and 4 bases from J, with 12 bases between. The CDR3 is made up of 15 amino acids. Germline V gene lookup returns CDR1 MGHDK and CDR2 SYGVNS. The CDR3 nucleotides are TGTGCCAGCAGTGAATACGGGGGGACTGCCACTGAAGCTTTCTTT. As protein: CASSEYGGTATEAFF.

This chain links TRBV5-1 with TRBJ2-1; D might be TRBD2 (6 bases). Germline CDR1 SGHRS, CDR2 YFSETQ. The CDR3 has 14 amino acids. Trimming pared 2 bases from V and 7 bases from J, leaving 13 bases between. The CDR3 region has the DNA TGCGCCAGCAGCTTAACGGCGGGGAATAATGAGCAGTTCTTC. Protein product: CASSLTAGNNEQFF.

DNA for the CDR3: TGTGCCAGCAGTTACTCAAGAGGATACACTGAAGCTTTCTTT. It codes for CASSYSRGYTEAFF. The chain uses TRBV6-6 and TRBJ1-1, with no clear D. The ends were cut back, 0 bases at V and 3 bases at J, with 8 bases in the middle. The germline gives CDR1 MNHNY, CDR2 SVGAGI (reference sequence). CDR3 size: 14 residues.

The gene calls are TRBV3-1 (or the pseudogene TRBV3-2) and TRBJ2-1; D perhaps matches TRBD1 (5 bases). The CDR3 spans 15 residues. The V end lost 4 bases, the J end lost 6 bases, and 16 bases lay between the germline ends. Germline-derived CDR1 and CDR2 are LGHDT and YNNKEL (reference sequence). CDR3 in DNA: TGTGCCAGCAGCCCGAGCCAGGGCTGGGGCAATGAGCAGTTCTTC. It codes for CASSPSQGWGNEQFF.

The DNA of the CDR3 is TGTGCCTGGAGTGTTCTGAACAGGGGAAATCAGCCCCAGCATTTT. The encoded protein is CAWSVLNRGNQPQHF. J is TRBJ1-5 and V is TRBV30; 7 bases are a match to TRBD1. Germline V CDR1 and CDR2: GTSNPN, SVGIG (reference sequence). Trimming removed 0 bases from V and 4 bases from J; junction bases left unmatched: 6. This CDR3 is built from 15 residues.

This clone was seen a few times. V usage is TRBV29-1 and J usage is TRBJ1-1; 9 bases map to TRBD1. The germline V gene encodes CDR1 SQVTM and CDR2 ANQGSEA. There are 13 residues in the CDR3. With V trimmed by 7 bases and J by 5 bases, 8 bases remained unmatched. The CDR3 DNA reads as TGCAGCGGCCAACAGGGGGCCGAAACTGAAGCTTTCTTT. It encodes CSGQQGAETEAFF. The whole variable domain, remainder taken from reference TRBV29-1 and TRBJ1-1, is SAVISQKPSRDICQRGTSLTIQCQVDSQVTMMFWYRQQPGQSLTLIATANQGSEATYESGFVIDKFPISRPNLTFSTLTVSNMSPEDSSIYLCSGQQGAETEAFFGQGTRLTVV.

The V call is TRBV19, the J call TRBJ1-1, with D unresolved. CDR3 length: 14 amino acids. Germline V gene sequence: CDR1 LNHDA, CDR2 SQIVND (reference sequence). V shed 6 bases and J shed 1 base, with 12 bases lying between them. The CDR3 region has the DNA TGTGCCAGTAGCCCCTTGACTACGAACACTGAAGCTTTCTTT. Translating it yields CASSPLTTNTEAFF.

This clone has only one observation. The rearrangement joins TRBV9 to TRBJ1-4; 7 positions agree with TRBD1. CDR1 SGDLS and CDR2 YYNGEE come from the germline V gene. The CDR3 has 15 amino acids. Trimming took 3 bases from V and 5 from J; bases not matched to a gene: 7. CDR3 sequence (DNA): TGTGCCAGCAGCGAATTAGGGGGCACGAATGAAAAACTGTTTTTT. Translated, it gives CASSELGGTNEKLFF. The full variable domain, completed using reference TRBV9 and TRBJ1-4, is DSGVTQTPKHLITATGQRVTLRCSPRSGDLSVYWYQQSLDQGLQFLIQYYNGEERAKGNILERFSAQQFPDLHSELNLSSLELGDSALYFCASSELGGTNEKLFFGSGTQLSVL.

The chain couples TRBV5-4 to TRBJ1-1, with 8 bases identical to TRBD1. Trimming at V came to 4 bases and at J to 0 bases, leaving 11 bases not matched to a gene. CDR1 and CDR2 (germline): SGHNT, YYREEE (reference sequence). This CDR3 is 17 amino acids long. In DNA, the CDR3 is TGTGCCAGCAGCCGAGGGAAAGGACAGGGCTTGAACACTGAAGCTTTCTTT. It encodes CASSRGKGQGLNTEAFF.